This paragraph covers one TCR beta chain sequence. The target antigen is unknown. This sample stems from a study of cytomegalovirus exposure and HLA in healthy donors. Study results and caveats: Reportedly, cytomegalovirus status was diagnosed with high sensitivity and specificity.

Germline CDR1 is SEHNR and CDR2 is FQNEAQ (reference sequence). V was pared by 7 bases and J by 1 base, with 14 bases of the junction left unmatched. This CDR3 is built from 18 residues. Primers for the PCR totalled 60 Vbeta and 13 Jbeta. The protocol was immunoSEQ multiplex PCR, while the TCRdb copy is restricted to in-frame clones and leaves out a portion. The profile shows 110,000 or so clones, about 64% of them singletons. This clonotype was obtained from a young man in good health and CMV-seropositive. Sequenced material: PBMCs. The chain combines TRBV7-9 with TRBJ2-3; 10 bases fit TRBD2. The CDR3: CASTFKVSSGGGTDTQYF. The CDR3 DNA sequence: TGTGCCAGCACTTTTAAGGTGTCTAGCGGGGGCGGCACAGATACGCAGTATTTT.